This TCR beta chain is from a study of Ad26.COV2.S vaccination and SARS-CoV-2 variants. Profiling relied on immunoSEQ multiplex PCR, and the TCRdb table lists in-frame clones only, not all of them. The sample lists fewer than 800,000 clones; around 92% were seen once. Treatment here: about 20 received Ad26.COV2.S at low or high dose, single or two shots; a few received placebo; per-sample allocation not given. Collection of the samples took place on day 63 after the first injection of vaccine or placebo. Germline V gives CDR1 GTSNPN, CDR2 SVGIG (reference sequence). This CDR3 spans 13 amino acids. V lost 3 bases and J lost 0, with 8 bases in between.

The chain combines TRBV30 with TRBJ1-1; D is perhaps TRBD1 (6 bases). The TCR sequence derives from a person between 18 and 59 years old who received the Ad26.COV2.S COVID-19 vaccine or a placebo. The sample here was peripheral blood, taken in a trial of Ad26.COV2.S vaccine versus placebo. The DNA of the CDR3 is TGTGCCTGGAGGGGGGCGGTGAACACTGAAGCTTTCTTT. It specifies CAWRGAVNTEAFF.